This T cell receptor beta chain was captured in a study of T-cell memory formation after mild COVID-19. A word on this clonotype: Its target is unknown.

TCRdb called the 5' RACE reads again in MiXCR, with one record for every CDR3 protein. The table lists around 300,000 distinct CDR3 sequences, around an eighth of them singletons. Study-wide results and caveats: Most CD4+ clones that shrank were in CM and EM, while CD8+ ones turned up in EMRA.

The sample consisted of PBMCs or a T cell subset sorted from them (not recorded which). This clonotype was obtained from a man younger than 30 who had mild COVID-19 (a few samples of this study predate the infection). Cell type and time point are not known.

CDR3 in DNA: TGTGCCAGCAGCTTTCTAGGTGGGGCGGGGGAGACCCAGTACTTC. It specifies CASSFLGGAGETQYF. This chain joins TRBV7-2 and TRBJ2-5; D might be TRBD2 (6 bases). Germline V lookup: CDR1 SGHTA, CDR2 FQGNSA. The CDR3 totals 15 residues. The ends were cut back, 3 bases at V and 5 bases at J, with 16 bases in the middle.